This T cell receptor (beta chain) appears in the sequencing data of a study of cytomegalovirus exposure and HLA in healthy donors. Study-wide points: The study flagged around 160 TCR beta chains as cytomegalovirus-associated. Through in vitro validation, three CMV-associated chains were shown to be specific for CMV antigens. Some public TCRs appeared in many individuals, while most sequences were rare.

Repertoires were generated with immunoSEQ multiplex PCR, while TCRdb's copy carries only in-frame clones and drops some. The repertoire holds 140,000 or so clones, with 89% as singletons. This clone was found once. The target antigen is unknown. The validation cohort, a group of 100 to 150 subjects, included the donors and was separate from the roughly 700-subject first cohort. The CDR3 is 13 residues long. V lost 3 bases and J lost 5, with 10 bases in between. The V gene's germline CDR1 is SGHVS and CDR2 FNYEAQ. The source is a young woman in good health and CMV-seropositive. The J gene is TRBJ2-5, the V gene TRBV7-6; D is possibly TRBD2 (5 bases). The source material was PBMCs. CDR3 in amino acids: CASSFVPGETQYF. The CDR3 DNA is TGTGCCAGCAGCTTCGTCCCGGGGGAGACCCAGTACTTC.